The 8 T cell receptor beta chains given below trace back to one sample, sequenced in a study of response to subunit inactivated influenza vaccine. TCRdb reprocessed the RT-PCR reads via MiXCR and lists one record per CDR3 protein. Counted here are about 570,000 distinct CDR3 sequences, around 11% occurring once; the ten biggest clones make up 8% to 13%. These data were also reused for a study on T cells expressing NK-cell markers. That report notes: It was by 5'RACE template switching with UMIs that TCR beta cDNA was made.

This sample comprised PBMCs from blood, obtained on the day of vaccination. The receptors come from a man in his forties or fifties who received an inactivated influenza vaccine.

This clonotype showed up many times. This sequence joins TRBV27 and TRBJ1-1; no definite D call. The CDR3 loop spans 14 amino acids. The germline gives CDR1 MNHEY, CDR2 SMNVEV (reference sequence). With 3 bases removed from V and 0 bases from J, the gap between germline ends came to 8 bases. CDR3 in DNA: TGTGCCAGCAGTTTCAGCATACTGAACACTGAAGCTTTCTTT. Its protein product is CASSFSILNTEAFF.

In its sample, this clonotype was seen many times. V and J are TRBV27 and TRBJ2-5; a possible D gene is TRBD1 (7 bases). Germline V gene sequence: CDR1 MNHEY, CDR2 SMNVEV (reference sequence). This CDR3 is built from 10 residues. V lost 8 bases to trimming and J lost 10 bases, with 11 bases between them. The CDR3 bases are TGTGCCAGCCGCAGGGGGGACCAGTACTTC. Residues: CASRRGDQYF.

The V and J genes are TRBV29-1 and TRBJ2-2, with 8 bases identical to TRBD1. CDR1 is SQVTM and CDR2 is ANQGSEA in the germline V gene. J lost 1 base, V lost 2 bases, and 6 bases had no gene match. The CDR3 contains 16 residues. CDR3 region: CSVEPQDRENTGELFF. For the CDR3, the DNA is TGCAGCGTTGAACCCCAGGACAGGGAGAACACCGGGGAGCTGTTTTTT.

This clonotype was observed a handful of times. This chain uses TRBV12-3 or TRBV12-4 with TRBJ1-5; D unclear. Trimming removed 1 base at V and 7 bases at J, with 11 bases between. CDR3 length: 14 amino acids. The CDR3: CASSLVQVGQPQHF. CDR3 bases: TGTGCCAGCAGTTTAGTTCAGGTCGGGCAGCCCCAGCATTTT.

This clonotype occurred a few times. CDR3 bases: TGTGCCAGCAGTTTAGGGGGCGGATCAGACTATGGCTACACCTTC. It specifies CASSLGGGSDYGYTF. The gene calls are TRBV28 and TRBJ1-2, with D tentatively TRBD1 (6 bases). Trimming took off 2 bases at V and 3 bases at J, with 13 bases between the two ends. Germline V lookup: CDR1 MDHEN, CDR2 SYDVKM. The CDR3 is 15 residues long.

A few counts support this clonotype. The chain carries TRBV6-2 or TRBV6-3 and TRBJ2-3; TRBD2 agrees at 10 bases. V lost 4 bases and J lost 4; bases outside the gene matches: 2. Germline assignment: CDR1 MNHEY and CDR2 SVGEGT. CDR3 size: 14 residues. CDR3 amino acids: CASSSSGSSDTQYF. The CDR3 DNA reads TGTGCCAGCAGTTCTAGCGGGAGCTCAGATACGCAGTATTTT.

The rearrangement joins TRBV7-2 to TRBJ2-1, with TRBD1 matching 8 bases. J gave up 7 bases and V 7 bases, and 9 bases lay outside the gene matches. This CDR3 has 14 residues. CDR1 is SGHTA and CDR2 is FQGNSA in the germline V gene. The CDR3 region has the DNA TGTGCCAGCACCCAGGGGGACAGGACTAATGAGCAGTTCTTC. It is translated as CASTQGDRTNEQFF.

The chain has TRBV5-5 and TRBJ1-4; D may be TRBD1 (6 bases). Germline V gene sequence: CDR1 SGHKS, CDR2 YYEKEE (reference sequence). V was clipped by 4 bases and J by 5 bases, with 12 bases between them. This CDR3 is 14 amino acids long. CDR3 region: CASSQPGTNEKLFF. In DNA form, the CDR3 reads TGTGCCAGCAGCCAACCGGGGACAAATGAAAAACTGTTTTTT.